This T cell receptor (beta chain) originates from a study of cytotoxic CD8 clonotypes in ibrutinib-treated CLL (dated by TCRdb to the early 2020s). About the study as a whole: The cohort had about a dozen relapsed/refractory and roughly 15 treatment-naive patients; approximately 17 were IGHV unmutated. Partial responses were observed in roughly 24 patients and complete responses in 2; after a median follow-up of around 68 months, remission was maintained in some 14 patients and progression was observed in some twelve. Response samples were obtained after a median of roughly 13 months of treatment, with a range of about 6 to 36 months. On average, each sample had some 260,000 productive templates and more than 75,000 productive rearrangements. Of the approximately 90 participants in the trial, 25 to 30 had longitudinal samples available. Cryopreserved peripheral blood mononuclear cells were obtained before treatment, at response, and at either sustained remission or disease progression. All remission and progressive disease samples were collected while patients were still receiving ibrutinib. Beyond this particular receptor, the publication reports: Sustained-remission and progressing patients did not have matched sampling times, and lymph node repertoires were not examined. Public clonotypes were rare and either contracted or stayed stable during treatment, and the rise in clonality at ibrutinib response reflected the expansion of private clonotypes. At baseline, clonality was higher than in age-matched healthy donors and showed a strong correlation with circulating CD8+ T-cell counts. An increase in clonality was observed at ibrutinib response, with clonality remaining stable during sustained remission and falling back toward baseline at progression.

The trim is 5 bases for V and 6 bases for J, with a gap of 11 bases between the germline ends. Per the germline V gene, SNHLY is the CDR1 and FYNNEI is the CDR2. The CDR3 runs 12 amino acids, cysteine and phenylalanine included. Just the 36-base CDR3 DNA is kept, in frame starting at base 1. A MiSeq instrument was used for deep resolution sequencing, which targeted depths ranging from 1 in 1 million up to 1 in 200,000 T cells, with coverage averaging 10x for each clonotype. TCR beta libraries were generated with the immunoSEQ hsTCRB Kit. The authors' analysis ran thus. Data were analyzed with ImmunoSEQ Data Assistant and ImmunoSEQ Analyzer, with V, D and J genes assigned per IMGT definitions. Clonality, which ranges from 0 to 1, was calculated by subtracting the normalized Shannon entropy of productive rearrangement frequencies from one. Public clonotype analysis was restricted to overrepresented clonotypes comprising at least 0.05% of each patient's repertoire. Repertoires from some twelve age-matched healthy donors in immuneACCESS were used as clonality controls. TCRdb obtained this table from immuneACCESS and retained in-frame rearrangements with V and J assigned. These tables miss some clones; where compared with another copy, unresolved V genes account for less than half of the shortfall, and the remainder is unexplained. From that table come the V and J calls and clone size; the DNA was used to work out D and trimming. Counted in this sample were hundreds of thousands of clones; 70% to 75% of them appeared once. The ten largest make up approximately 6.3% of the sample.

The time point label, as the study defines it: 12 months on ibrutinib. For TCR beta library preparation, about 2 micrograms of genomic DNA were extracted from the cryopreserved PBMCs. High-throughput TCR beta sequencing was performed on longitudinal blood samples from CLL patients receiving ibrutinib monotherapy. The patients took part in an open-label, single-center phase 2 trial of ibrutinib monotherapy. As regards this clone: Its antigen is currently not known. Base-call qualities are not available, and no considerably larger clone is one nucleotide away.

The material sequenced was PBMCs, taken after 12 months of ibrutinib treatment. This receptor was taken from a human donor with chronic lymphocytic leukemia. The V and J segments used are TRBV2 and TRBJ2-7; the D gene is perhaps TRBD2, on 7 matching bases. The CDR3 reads CASSTGTTEQYF. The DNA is TGTGCCAGCAGTACAGGGACTACCGAGCAGTACTTC.